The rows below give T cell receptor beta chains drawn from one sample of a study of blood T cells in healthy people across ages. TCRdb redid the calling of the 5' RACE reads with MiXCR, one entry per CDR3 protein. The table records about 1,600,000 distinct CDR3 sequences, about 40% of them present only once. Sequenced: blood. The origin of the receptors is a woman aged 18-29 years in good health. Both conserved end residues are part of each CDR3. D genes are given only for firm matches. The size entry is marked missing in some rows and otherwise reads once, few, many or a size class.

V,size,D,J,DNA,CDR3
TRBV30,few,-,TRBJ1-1,TGTGCCTGGAGTGTAGAAAAGGGGGGCGCTTTCTTT,CAWSVEKGGAFF
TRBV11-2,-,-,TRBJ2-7,TGTGCCAGCAGCTTAGCCCGTCATGAGCAGTACTTC,CASSLARHEQYF
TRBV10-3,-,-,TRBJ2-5,TGTGCCATCAGTGTGGGGCCCTCTGCCCGAGAGACCCAGTACTTC,CAISVGPSARETQYF
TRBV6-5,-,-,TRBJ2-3,TGTGCCAGCAGGCCCCGGACAGAGACAGATACGCAGTATTTT,CASRPRTETDTQYF
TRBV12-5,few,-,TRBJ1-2,TGTGCTAGTGGTTCAGTTTATGGCTACACCTTC,CASGSVYGYTF
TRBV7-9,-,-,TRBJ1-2,TGTGCCAGCAGCTTAGATGTGGGCCCTTATAACTATGGCTACACCTTC,CASSLDVGPYNYGYTF
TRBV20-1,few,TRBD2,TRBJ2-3,TGCAGTGTTCAGGATAGCGGGACAGATACGCAGTATTTT,CSVQDSGTDTQYF
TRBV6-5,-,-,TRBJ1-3,TGTGCCAGCAGTCCCGTGGCTGGAAACACCATATATTTT,CASSPVAGNTIYF
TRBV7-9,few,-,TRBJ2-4,TGTGCCAGCAGCTTAGTGGACACTGGGGGCATTCAGTACTTC,CASSLVDTGGIQYF
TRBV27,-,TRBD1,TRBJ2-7,TGTGCCAGCAGTCCCACAGGGGGCGAGATCTACGAGCAGTACTTC,CASSPTGGEIYEQYF
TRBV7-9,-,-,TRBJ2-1,TGTGCCAGCAGCTCCGTGGGGCCAAGCTACAATGAGCAGTTCTTC,CASSSVGPSYNEQFF
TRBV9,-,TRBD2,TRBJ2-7,TGTGCCAGCAGCGTAGCACTAGCGGGGGGGCGCAATGAGCAGTACTTC,CASSVALAGGRNEQYF
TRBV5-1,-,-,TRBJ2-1,TGCGCCAGCAGCATGAGAGCGTTCGGGGTACCTTACAATGAGCAGTTCTTC,CASSMRAFGVPYNEQFF
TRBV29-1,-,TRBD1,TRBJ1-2,TGCAGCGTCGGACAGGGGGTTGGGATGTTCGGCTACACCTTC,CSVGQGVGMFGYTF
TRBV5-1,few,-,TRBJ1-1,TGCGCCAGCAGCTTCGGGACGGACACTGAAGCTTTCTTT,CASSFGTDTEAFF
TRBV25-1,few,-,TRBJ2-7,TGTGCCAGCAGTGAATATGGAGCGGGCCCAAGCTCCTACGAGCAGTACTTC,CASSEYGAGPSSYEQYF
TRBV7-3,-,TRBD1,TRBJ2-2,TGTGCCAGCAGCCGTGAAGGGACAGCAAACACCGGGGAGCTGTTTTTT,CASSREGTANTGELFF
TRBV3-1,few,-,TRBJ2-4,TGTGCCAGCAGCCAAGTAGGCAACCCGGCCAAAAACATTCAGTACTTC,CASSQVGNPAKNIQYF
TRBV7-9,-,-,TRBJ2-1,TGTGCCAGCAGCTTAAAGAACAATGAGCAGTTCTTC,CASSLKNNEQFF
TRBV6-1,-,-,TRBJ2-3,TGTGCCAGCACGCCCGGTACGTCCGGGGCTCCCACAGATACGCAGTATTTT,CASTPGTSGAPTDTQYF
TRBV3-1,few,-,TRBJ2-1,TGTGCCAGCAGCCCCCGTTCCCTGAGATCATACAATGAGCAGTTCTTC,CASSPRSLRSYNEQFF
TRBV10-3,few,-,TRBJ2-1,TGTGCCATCAGTGAGTCCGGGGGCCAGTACAATGAGCAGTTCTTC,CAISESGGQYNEQFF
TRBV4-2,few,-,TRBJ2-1,TGTGCCAGCAGCCAAGATAGGGGTCCCGGGTCCTACAATGAGCAGTTCTTC,CASSQDRGPGSYNEQFF
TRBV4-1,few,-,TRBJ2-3,TGCGCCAGCAGCCAAGATTCTGGGTGGGATACGCAGTATTTT,CASSQDSGWDTQYF
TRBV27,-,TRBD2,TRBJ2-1,TGTGCCAGCCGGGGGGGTTTACATGAGCAGTTCTTC,CASRGGLHEQFF